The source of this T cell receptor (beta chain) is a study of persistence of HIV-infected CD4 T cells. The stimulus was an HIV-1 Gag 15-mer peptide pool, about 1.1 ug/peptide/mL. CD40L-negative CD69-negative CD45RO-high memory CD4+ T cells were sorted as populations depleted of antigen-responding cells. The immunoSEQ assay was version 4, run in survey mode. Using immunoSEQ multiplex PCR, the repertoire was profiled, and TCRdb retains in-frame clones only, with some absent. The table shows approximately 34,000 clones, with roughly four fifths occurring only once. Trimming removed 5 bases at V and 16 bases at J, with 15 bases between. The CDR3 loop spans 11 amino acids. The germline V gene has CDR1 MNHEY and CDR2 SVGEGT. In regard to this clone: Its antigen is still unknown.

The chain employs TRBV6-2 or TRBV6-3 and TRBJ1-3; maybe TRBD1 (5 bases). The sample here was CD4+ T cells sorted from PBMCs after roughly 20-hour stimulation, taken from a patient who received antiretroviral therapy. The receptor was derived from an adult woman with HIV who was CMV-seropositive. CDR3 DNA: TGTGCCAGCAGTAATACCCGGGGCCAGTATTTT. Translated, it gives CASSNTRGQYF.